One sample yielded the 13 T cell receptor beta chains listed below, sequenced in a study of T cells expressing NK-cell markers. TCRdb reprocessed the 5' RACE reads, with one entry per CDR3 protein and no DNA. This sample's table has 500,000 to 600,000 distinct CDR3 sequences. The source material was blood T cells: a sorted CD56 or NKG2C T cell subset, CD4+ or CD8+ T cells, or bulk PBMC T cells (not recorded which). These receptors originate from a man aged 18 to 30 in good health.

CDR3 loop: CASSRGTPRGETQYF. The gene calls are TRBV18 and TRBJ2-5; TCRdb lists TRBD1, though no DNA is available to test this call. CDR1 and CDR2 from the germline V gene are KGHSH and LQKENI. The CDR3 consists of 15 residues.

This chain joins TRBV11-1 and TRBJ2-2; TCRdb outputs TRBD1, but without DNA this stays unchecked. CDR1 is SGHAT, CDR2 FQDESV, per germline (reference sequence). The CDR3 is 20 residues long. The CDR3 loop reads CASRSSPLGSGGQNTGELFF. Supplemented by reference TRBV11-1 and TRBJ2-2, the full variable domain reads EAEVAQSPRYKITEKSQAVAFWCDPISGHATLYWYRQILGQGPELLVQFQDESVVDDSQLPKDRFSAERLKGVDSTLKIQPAELGDSAMYLCASRSSPLGSGGQNTGELFFGEGSRLTVL.

CDR3 sequence reads: CSARGGGGGNYNEQFF. The rearrangement joins TRBV20-1 to TRBJ2-1; TCRdb calls TRBD1, which cannot be checked without DNA. Looked up from germline, CDR1 is DFQATT and CDR2 is SNEGSKA (reference sequence). The CDR3 length is 16 residues.

CDR3 amino acids: CASSLIGLAGEDEQYF. The chain has TRBV7-9 and TRBJ2-7; the D call from TCRdb, TRBD2, cannot be confirmed without DNA. Germline loops: CDR1 SEHNR, CDR2 FQNEAQ (reference sequence). This CDR3 contains 16 residues.

The chain uses TRBV5-1 and TRBJ1-4. The CDR3 is 12 amino acids. Germline lookup yields CDR1 SGHRS and CDR2 YFSETQ. The CDR3 protein is CASTDSYEKLFF.

V and J are TRBV29-1 and TRBJ2-7; the D call from TCRdb, TRBD2, cannot be confirmed without DNA. The CDR3 runs to 14 residues. CDR1 is SQVTM, CDR2 ANQGSEA, per germline. The CDR3 is CSVGLRGSTYEQYF.

The V call is TRBV7-9, the J call TRBJ2-1; the D call from TCRdb, TRBD2, cannot be confirmed without DNA. The CDR3 is 15 amino acids. Germline V gene lookup returns CDR1 SEHNR and CDR2 FQNEAQ (reference sequence). CDR3 in amino acids: CASSSFAGGYNEQFF.

This chain uses TRBV14 with TRBJ2-2. Per the germline V gene, CDR1 is SGHDN and CDR2 is FVKESK. The CDR3 is 15 amino acids. The CDR3 region is CASSQNRGYGGELFF.

V is TRBV5-4 and J is TRBJ2-1; the D call from TCRdb, TRBD2, cannot be confirmed without DNA. Germline assignment: CDR1 SGHNT and CDR2 YYREEE (reference sequence). The CDR3 runs to 16 residues. CDR3 protein: CASSQAGVQSYNEQFF.

The chain uses TRBV20-1 and TRBJ2-1; the TCRdb D gene call, TRBD1, has no DNA to confirm it. The CDR3 is 16 amino acids. Looked up from germline, CDR1 is DFQATT and CDR2 is SNEGSKA (reference sequence). The CDR3 is CSARVTPRSSYNEQFF.

The chain couples TRBV10-3 to TRBJ2-2; the D call from TCRdb, TRBD1, cannot be confirmed without DNA. The germline V gene encodes CDR1 ENHRY and CDR2 SYGVKD. The CDR3 spans 16 residues. CDR3 residues: CAISDPGTKNTGELFF.

V is TRBV5-1 and J is TRBJ2-3; absent DNA, TCRdb's TRBD2 call cannot be checked. There are 17 residues in the CDR3. Per the germline V gene, CDR1 is SGHRS and CDR2 is YFSETQ. The CDR3 sequence is CASSLVPAGPPLDTQYF.

The genes are TRBV7-6 and TRBJ1-4; TCRdb lists TRBD1, though no DNA is available to test this call. CDR3 size: 15 residues. CDR1 is SGHVS, CDR2 FNYEAQ, per germline. CDR3 amino acids: CASSPVDIQGGKLFF.